The 13 T cell receptor beta chains listed next were all sequenced from one sample in a study of cytomegalovirus exposure and HLA in healthy donors. Primers for the PCR totalled 60 Vbeta and 13 Jbeta. Repertoires were generated with immunoSEQ multiplex PCR, while TCRdb's copy carries only in-frame clones and drops some. The sample has fewer than 250,000 clones, approximately 78% seen once. Material for sequencing was PBMCs. These receptors all stem from a man aged 25 to 45 in good health and CMV-seronegative.

CDR3: CASSLGTGSEKLFF. The CDR3 DNA sequence: TGTGCCAGCTCTCTCGGGACAGGATCGGAAAAACTGTTTTTT. V usage is TRBV18 and J usage is TRBJ1-4, with 8 bases that match TRBD1. Trimming at V came to 6 bases and at J to 8 bases, leaving 8 bases not matched to a gene. Germline V gene lookup returns CDR1 KGHSH and CDR2 LQKENI. This CDR3 comprises 14 residues.

CDR3 in amino acids: CASSIGGGEHYGYTF. CDR3 coding DNA: TGTGCCAGTAGTATAGGAGGGGGTGAACACTATGGCTACACCTTC. This rearrangement joins TRBV19 to TRBJ1-2; weak D call: TRBD1 (6 bases). V shed 1 base and J shed 3 bases, with 12 bases lying between them. Per germline, CDR1 LNHDA and CDR2 SQIVND (reference sequence). The CDR3 length is 15 residues.

This clone has more than one count but fewer than ten. This rearrangement joins TRBV15 to TRBJ2-1; TRBD1 matches at 10 bases. Unmatched junction bases numbered 9, after V lost 0 bases and J lost 4 bases. The CDR3 consists of 18 residues. Germline CDR1 LNHNV, CDR2 YYDKDF (reference sequence). The DNA of the CDR3 is TGTGCCACCAGCAGAGATAGGACCAGGACAGGGGGATACAATGAGCAGTTCTTC. Its translation is CATSRDRTRTGGYNEQFF.

DNA for the CDR3: TGTGCCAGCAGCTTCAGCGGGGCCACAGATACGCAGTATTTT. It specifies CASSFSGATDTQYF. The chain combines TRBV2 with TRBJ2-3; 7 bases are a match to TRBD2. CDR1 is SNHLY, CDR2 FYNNEI, per germline. There are 14 residues in the CDR3. V gave up 6 bases and J gave up 2 bases; unmatched junction bases: 5.

The count of this clone is one. The J gene is TRBJ1-1, the V gene TRBV7-2; no firm D call. Germline V gene sequence: CDR1 SGHTA, CDR2 FQGNSA. CDR3 length equals 13 residues. Trimming left V 5 bases short and J 3 bases short, with 10 bases between. In DNA, the CDR3 is TGTGCCAGCAGCCCCGTGAGGGACACTGAAGCTTTCTTT. Translation: CASSPVRDTEAFF.

V gene TRBV27 combines with J gene TRBJ2-5; D possibly corresponds to TRBD1 (5 bases). Germline V CDR1 and CDR2: MNHEY, SMNVEV (reference sequence). CDR3 length equals 16 residues. Trimming cost V 2 bases and J 2 bases, with 15 bases left between them. CDR3 amino acids: CASSLRGQGSQETQYF. CDR3 nucleotide sequence: TGTGCCAGCAGTTTACGAGGACAAGGTTCTCAAGAGACCCAGTACTTC.

The chain is built from TRBV6-1 and TRBJ2-5, with D possibly being TRBD1 (6 bases). The CDR3 is made up of 16 amino acids. The germline CDR1 and CDR2 sequences are MNHNS and SASEGT. V gave up 1 base and J gave up 9 bases, with 21 bases separating them. DNA for the CDR3: TGTGCCAGCAGTGAAGACCTACAGGGATGGGCTTCGGCCCAGTACTTC. It specifies CASSEDLQGWASAQYF.

The chain employs TRBV5-8 and TRBJ2-7, with D maybe TRBD2 (5 bases). Deletions cut 2 bases from V and 3 bases from J, with 15 bases between. The germline V gene has CDR1 SGHTS and CDR2 YDEGEE. The CDR3 sequence is 15 residues long. The CDR3 DNA reads as TGTGCCAGCAGCTTACGGGGAACTTTAGGCTACGAGCAGTACTTC. Encoded protein: CASSLRGTLGYEQYF.

The chain has TRBV6-6 and TRBJ1-2; 9 bases are a match to TRBD1. The CDR3 has 15 amino acids. From germline, CDR1 is MNHNY and CDR2 SVGAGI (reference sequence). Trimming took 2 bases from V and 2 from J; bases not matched to a gene: 3. The DNA of the CDR3 is TGTGCCAGCAGTTACAGGGGACAGGGCAACTATGGCTACACCTTC. Its translation: CASSYRGQGNYGYTF.

This clone came up a few times. This sequence joins TRBV9 and TRBJ2-5, with D possibly being TRBD2 (6 bases). There are 15 residues in the CDR3. Trimming removed 0 bases at V and 5 bases at J, with 14 bases between. CDR1 SGDLS and CDR2 YYNGEE come from the germline V gene. The CDR3 DNA reads TGTGCCAGCAGCGTAGAAGGGACTCTCGCCGAGACCCAGTACTTC. It is translated as CASSVEGTLAETQYF.

The chain employs TRBV4-1 and TRBJ1-4, with D possibly being TRBD1 (5 bases). The CDR3 is 16 residues long. Trimming cost V 1 base and J 8 bases, with 17 bases left between them. CDR1 and CDR2 (germline): MGHRA, YSYEKL. This chain's CDR3 is CASSQVGGAGDEKLFF. As DNA, the CDR3 is TGCGCCAGCAGCCAAGTAGGAGGGGCGGGGGACGAAAAACTGTTTTTT.

The chain employs TRBV7-9 and TRBJ1-1; perhaps TRBD1 as D (5 bases). The CDR3 contains 18 residues. Trimming shortened V by 4 bases and J by 2 bases, and 23 bases separated the two germline ends. Germline loops: CDR1 SEHNR, CDR2 FQNEAQ (reference sequence). The CDR3 nucleotides are TGTGCCAGCAGCTCATCCCCCTTCTCCCGGGACTACAACACTGAAGCTTTCTTT. This gives the protein CASSSSPFSRDYNTEAFF.

In this sample, this clone turned up a few times. The chain links TRBV7-2 to TRBJ1-2; D uncertain. V lost 0 bases and J 0 bases, leaving 2 bases between the germline ends. CDR3 length equals 13 residues. Germline CDR1 is SGHTA and CDR2 is FQGNSA. The CDR3 DNA is TGTGCCAGCAGCTTAGCCACTAACTATGGCTACACCTTC. Amino acid sequence: CASSLATNYGYTF.